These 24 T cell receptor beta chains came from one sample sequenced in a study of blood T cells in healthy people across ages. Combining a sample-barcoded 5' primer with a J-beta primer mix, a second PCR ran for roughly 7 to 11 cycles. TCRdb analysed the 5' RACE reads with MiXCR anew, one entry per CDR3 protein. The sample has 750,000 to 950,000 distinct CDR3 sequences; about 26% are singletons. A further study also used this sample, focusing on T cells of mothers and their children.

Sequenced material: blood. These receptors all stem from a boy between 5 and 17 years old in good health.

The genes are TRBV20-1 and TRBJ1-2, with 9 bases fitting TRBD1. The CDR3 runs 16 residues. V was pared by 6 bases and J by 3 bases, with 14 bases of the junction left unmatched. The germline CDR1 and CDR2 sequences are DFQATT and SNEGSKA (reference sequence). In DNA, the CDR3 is TGCAGTGCAAAGAGGGACAGGGTAGGGGTTGACTATGGCTACACCTTC. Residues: CSAKRDRVGVDYGYTF.

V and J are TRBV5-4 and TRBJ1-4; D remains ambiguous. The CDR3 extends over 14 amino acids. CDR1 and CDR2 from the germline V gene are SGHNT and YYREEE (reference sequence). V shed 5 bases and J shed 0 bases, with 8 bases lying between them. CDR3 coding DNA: TGTGCCAGCAGAGTGTCGCCAACTAATGAAAAACTGTTTTTT. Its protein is CASRVSPTNEKLFF.

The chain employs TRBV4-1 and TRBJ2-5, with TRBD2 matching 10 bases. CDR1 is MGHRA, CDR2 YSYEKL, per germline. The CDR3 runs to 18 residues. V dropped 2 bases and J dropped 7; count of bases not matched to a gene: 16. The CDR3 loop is CASSQSRGASGREGTQYF. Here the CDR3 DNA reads TGCGCCAGCAGCCAATCGAGGGGGGCTAGCGGGAGAGAGGGGACCCAGTACTTC.

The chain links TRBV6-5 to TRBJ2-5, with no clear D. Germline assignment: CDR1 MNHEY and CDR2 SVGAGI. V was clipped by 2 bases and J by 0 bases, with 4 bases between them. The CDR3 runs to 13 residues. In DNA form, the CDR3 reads TGTGCCAGCAGTTACGCGTACCAAGAGACCCAGTACTTC. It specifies CASSYAYQETQYF.

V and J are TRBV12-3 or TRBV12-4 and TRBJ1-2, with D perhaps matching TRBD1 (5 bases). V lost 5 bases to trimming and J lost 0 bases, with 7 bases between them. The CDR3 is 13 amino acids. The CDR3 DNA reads TGTGCCAGCAGTGACAGCGCTAACTATGGCTACACCTTC. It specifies CASSDSANYGYTF.

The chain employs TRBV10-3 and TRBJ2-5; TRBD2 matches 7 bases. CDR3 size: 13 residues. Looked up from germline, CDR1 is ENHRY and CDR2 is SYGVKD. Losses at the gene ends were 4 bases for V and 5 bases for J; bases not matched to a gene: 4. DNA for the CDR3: TGTGCCATCAGTGCGTCGCGGGAGGAGACCCAGTACTTC. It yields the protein CAISASREETQYF.

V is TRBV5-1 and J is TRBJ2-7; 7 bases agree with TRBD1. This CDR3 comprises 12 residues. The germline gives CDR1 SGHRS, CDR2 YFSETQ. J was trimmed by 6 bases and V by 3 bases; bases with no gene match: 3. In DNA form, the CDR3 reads TGCGCCAGCAGCTCTGGACAGGCCGAGCAGTACTTC. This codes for CASSSGQAEQYF.

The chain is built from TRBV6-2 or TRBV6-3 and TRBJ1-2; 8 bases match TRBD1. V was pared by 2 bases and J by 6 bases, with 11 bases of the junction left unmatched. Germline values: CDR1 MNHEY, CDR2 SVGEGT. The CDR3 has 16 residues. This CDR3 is CASSYPDRGEWNGYTF. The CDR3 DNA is TGTGCCAGCAGTTACCCAGACAGGGGAGAATGGAATGGCTACACCTTC.

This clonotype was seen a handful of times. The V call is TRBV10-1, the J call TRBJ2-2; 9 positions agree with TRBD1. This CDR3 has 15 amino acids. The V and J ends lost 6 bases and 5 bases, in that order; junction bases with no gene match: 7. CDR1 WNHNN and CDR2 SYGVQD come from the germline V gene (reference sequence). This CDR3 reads CASSTRQGGTGELFF. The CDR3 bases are TGCGCCAGCAGCACTCGACAGGGGGGGACCGGGGAGCTGTTTTTT.

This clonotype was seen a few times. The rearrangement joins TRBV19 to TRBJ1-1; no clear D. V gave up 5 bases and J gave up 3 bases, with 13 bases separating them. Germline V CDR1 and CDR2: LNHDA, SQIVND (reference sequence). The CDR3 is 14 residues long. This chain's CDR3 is CASSARYADTEAFF. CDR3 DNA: TGTGCCAGTAGTGCCCGGTACGCGGACACTGAAGCTTTCTTT.

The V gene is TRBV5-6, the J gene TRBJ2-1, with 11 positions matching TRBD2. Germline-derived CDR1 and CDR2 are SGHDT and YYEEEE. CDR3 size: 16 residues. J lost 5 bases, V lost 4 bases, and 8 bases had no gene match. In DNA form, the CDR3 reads TGTGCCAGCAGCAAAACCCGACTAGCGGGGAACAATGAGCAGTTCTTC. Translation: CASSKTRLAGNNEQFF.

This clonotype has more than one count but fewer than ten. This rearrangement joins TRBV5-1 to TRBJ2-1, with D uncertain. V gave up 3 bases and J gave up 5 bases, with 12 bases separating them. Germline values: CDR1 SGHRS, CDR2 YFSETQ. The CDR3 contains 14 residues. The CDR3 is CASSSLTQDNEQFF. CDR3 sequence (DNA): TGCGCCAGCAGCTCGCTTACCCAAGACAATGAGCAGTTCTTC. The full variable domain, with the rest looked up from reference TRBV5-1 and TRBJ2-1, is KAGVTQTPRYLIKTRGQQVTLSCSPISGHRSVSWYQQTPGQGLQFLFEYFSETQRNKGNFPGRFSGRQFSNSRSEMNVSTLELGDSALYLCASSSLTQDNEQFFGPGTRLTVL.

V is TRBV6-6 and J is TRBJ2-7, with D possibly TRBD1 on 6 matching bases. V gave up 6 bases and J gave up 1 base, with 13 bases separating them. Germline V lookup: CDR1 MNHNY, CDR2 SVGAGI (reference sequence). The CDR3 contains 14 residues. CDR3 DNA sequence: TGTGCCAGCAGGGGGACATTGGATTCCTACGAGCAGTACTTC. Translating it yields CASRGTLDSYEQYF.

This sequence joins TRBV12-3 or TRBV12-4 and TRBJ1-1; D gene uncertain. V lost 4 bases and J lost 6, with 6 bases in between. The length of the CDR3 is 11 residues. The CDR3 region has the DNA TGTGCCAGCAGTTCGAGCTCTGAAGCTTTCTTT. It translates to CASSSSSEAFF.

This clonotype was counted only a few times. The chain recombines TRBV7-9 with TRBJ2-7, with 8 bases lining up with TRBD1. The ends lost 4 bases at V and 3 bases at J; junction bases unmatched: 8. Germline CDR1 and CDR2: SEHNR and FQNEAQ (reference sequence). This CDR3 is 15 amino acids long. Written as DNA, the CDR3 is TGTGCCAGCAGCTCGGCAGGGGGCCACCTCTACGAGCAGTACTTC. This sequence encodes CASSSAGGHLYEQYF.

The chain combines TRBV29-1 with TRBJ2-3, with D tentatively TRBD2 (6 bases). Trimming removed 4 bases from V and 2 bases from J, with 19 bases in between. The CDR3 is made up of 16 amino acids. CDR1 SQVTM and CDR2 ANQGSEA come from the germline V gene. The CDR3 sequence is CSVVWVSGSLTDTQYF. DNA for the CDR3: TGCAGCGTTGTATGGGTTAGCGGATCTCTCACAGATACGCAGTATTTT.

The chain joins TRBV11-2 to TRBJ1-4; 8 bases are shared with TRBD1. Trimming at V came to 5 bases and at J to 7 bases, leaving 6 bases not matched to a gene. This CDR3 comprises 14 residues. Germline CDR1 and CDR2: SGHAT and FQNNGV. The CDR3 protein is CASSTRGLSEKLFF. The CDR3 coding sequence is TGTGCCAGCAGCACCAGGGGGCTGAGTGAAAAACTGTTTTTT.

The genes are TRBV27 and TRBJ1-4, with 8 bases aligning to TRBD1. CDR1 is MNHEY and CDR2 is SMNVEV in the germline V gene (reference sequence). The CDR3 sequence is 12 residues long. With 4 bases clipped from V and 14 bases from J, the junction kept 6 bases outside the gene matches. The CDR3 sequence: CASSSPRDRLFF. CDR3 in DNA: TGTGCCAGCAGTTCCCCCCGGGACAGGCTGTTTTTT.

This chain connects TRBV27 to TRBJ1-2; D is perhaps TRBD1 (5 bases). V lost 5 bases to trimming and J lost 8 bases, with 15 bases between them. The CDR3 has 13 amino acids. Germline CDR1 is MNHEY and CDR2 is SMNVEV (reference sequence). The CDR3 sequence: CASSVGVGDGYTF. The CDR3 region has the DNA TGTGCCAGCAGTGTAGGGGTCGGAGACGGCTACACCTTC.

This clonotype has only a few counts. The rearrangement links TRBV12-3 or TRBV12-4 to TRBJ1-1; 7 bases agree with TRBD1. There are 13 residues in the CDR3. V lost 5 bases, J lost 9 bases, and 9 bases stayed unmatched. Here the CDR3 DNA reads TGTGCCAGCAGTCTGGGACAGAGAATTCAAGCTTTCTTT. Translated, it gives CASSLGQRIQAFF.

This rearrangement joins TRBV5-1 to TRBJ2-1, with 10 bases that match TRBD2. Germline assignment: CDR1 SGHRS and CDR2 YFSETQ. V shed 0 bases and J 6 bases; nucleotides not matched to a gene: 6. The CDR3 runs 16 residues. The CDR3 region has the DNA TGCGCCAGCAGCTTGGTAGCGGGGGGAAAAGGCAATGAGCAGTTCTTC. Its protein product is CASSLVAGGKGNEQFF.

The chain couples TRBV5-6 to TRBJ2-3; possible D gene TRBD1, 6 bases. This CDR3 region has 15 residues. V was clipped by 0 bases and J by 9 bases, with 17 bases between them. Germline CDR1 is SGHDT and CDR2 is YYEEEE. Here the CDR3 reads CASSLDRASTRTQYF. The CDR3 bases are TGTGCCAGCAGCTTGGACAGGGCGTCAACGCGGACGCAGTATTTT.

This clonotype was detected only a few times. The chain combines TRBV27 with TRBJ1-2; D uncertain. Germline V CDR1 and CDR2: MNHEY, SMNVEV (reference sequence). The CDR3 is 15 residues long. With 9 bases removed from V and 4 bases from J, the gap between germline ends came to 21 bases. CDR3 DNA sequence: TGTGCCAGTAGCTCTACGGGGATCACAATCTATGGCTACACCTTC. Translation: CASSSTGITIYGYTF.

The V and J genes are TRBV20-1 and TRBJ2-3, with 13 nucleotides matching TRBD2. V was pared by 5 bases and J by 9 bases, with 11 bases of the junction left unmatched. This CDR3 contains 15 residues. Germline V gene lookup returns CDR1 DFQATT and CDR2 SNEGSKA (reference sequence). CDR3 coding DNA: TGCAGTGCTCCCTTAACTAGCGGGGGGGCAGGGACGCAGTATTTT. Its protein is CSAPLTSGGAGTQYF.